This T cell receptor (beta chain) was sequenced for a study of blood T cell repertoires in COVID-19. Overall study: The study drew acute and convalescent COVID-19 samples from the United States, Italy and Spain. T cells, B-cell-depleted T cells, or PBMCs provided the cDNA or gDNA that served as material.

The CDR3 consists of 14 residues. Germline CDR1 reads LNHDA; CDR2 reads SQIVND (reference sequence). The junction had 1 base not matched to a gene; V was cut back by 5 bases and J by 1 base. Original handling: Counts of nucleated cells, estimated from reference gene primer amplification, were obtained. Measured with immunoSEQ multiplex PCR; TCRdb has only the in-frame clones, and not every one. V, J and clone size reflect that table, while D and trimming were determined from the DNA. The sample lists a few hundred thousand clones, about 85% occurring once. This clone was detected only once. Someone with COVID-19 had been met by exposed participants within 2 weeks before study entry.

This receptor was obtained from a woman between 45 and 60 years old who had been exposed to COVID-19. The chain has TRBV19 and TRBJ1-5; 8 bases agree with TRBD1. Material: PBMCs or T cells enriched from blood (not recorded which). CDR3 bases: TGTGCCAGTAGTCAGGGGGCGAGCAATCAGCCCCAGCATTTT. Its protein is CASSQGASNQPQHF.